This T cell receptor beta chain emerged from a study of radiation and T cells in renal cell carcinoma. This CDR3 has 16 residues. The junction had 5 bases not matched to a gene; V was cut back by 0 bases and J by 8 bases. Germline loops: CDR1 LNHNV, CDR2 YYDKDF (reference sequence). Study-wide findings and caveats: From baseline, blood top tumor clonotypes peaked at 2 weeks post-radiation.

Time point described: blood 4 weeks post-SBRT, at nephrectomy. The treatment was: 15 Gy SBRT to primary tumor, nephrectomy 4 weeks later. The patient's renal cell carcinoma had clear cell pathology. In the case of this clone: Its matching antigen is unknown.

The assay was immunoSEQ multiplex PCR, and TCRdb's table has in-frame clones only and misses some. The data contain around 180,000 clones, about 88% of them singletons. The chain has TRBV15 and TRBJ1-6, with 9 bases matching TRBD1. The receptor's source is a woman aged 50 to 60 with renal cell carcinoma. Sequenced here: blood, sampled from a patient whose treatment included radiotherapy and nephrectomy. The CDR3 region has the DNA TGTGCCACCAGCAGAGACCCCGGACAGGGGCATTCACCCCTCCACTTT. Its protein is CATSRDPGQGHSPLHF.